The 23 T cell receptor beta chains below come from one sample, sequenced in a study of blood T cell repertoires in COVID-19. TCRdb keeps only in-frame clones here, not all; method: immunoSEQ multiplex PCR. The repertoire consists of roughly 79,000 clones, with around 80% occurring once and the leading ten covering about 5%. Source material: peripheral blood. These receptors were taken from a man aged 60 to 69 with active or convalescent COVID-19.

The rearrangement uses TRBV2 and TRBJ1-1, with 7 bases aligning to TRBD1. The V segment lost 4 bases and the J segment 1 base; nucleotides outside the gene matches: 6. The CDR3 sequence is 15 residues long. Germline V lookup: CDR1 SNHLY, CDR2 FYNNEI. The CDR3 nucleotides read TGTGCCAGCAGTGGTTTCGGGACAGCGAACACTGAAGCTTTCTTT. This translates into CASSGFGTANTEAFF.

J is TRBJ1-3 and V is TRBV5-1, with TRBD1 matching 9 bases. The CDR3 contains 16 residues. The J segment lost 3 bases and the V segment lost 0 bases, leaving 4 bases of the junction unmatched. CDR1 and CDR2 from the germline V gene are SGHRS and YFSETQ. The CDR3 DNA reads TGCGCCAGCAGCTTGGCCGGGGACAGGGATGGAAACACCATATATTTT. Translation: CASSLAGDRDGNTIYF.

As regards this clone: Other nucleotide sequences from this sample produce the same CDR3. The CDR3, as DNA: TGCGCCAGCAGCTTGGCGGGACAGGGAGAGACCCAGTACTTC. Protein: CASSLAGQGETQYF. The V call is TRBV5-1, the J call TRBJ2-5; 9 bases align to TRBD1. Germline V gene sequence: CDR1 SGHRS, CDR2 YFSETQ. The CDR3 spans 14 residues. The V and J ends lost 0 bases and 4 bases, in that order; junction bases with no gene match: 1. Full variable domain (missing parts from reference TRBV5-1 and TRBJ2-5): KAGVTQTPRYLIKTRGQQVTLSCSPISGHRSVSWYQQTPGQGLQFLFEYFSETQRNKGNFPGRFSGRQFSNSRSEMNVSTLELGDSALYLCASSLAGQGETQYFGPGTRLLVL.

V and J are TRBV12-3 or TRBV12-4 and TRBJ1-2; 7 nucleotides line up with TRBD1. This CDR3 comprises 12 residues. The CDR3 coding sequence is TGTGCGGACACAGGGGCTAACTATGGCTACACCTTC. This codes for CADTGANYGYTF.

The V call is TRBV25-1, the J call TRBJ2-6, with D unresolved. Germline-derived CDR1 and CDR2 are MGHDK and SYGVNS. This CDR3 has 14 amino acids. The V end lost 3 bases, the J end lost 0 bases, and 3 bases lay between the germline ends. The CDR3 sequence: CASSDNSGANVLTF. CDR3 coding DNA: TGTGCCAGCAGTGACAACTCTGGGGCCAACGTCCTGACTTTC.

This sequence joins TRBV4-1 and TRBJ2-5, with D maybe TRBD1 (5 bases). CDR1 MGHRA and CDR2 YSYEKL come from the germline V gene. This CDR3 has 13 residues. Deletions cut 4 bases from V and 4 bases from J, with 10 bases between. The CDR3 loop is CASSRVGAETQYF. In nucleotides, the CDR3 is TGCGCCAGCAGCCGCGTAGGGGCAGAGACCCAGTACTTC.

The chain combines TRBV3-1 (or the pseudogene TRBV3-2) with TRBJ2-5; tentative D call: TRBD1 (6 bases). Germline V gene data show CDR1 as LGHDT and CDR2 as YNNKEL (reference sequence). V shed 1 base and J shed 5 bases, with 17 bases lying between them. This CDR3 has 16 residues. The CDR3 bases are TGTGCCAGCAGCCAAGTGTATAATAACAGGGCGGAGACCCAGTACTTC. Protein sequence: CASSQVYNNRAETQYF.

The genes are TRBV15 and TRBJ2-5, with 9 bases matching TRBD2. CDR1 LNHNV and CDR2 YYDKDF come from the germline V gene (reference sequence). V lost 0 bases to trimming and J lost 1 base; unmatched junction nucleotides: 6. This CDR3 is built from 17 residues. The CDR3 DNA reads TGTGCCACCAGCAGAGATCGGGGCGGGGGGGGCCAAGAGACCCAGTACTTC. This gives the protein CATSRDRGGGGQETQYF. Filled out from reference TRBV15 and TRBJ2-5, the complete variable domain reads DAMVIQNPRYQVTQFGKPVTLSCSQTLNHNVMYWYQQKSSQAPKLLFHYYDKDFNNEADTPDNFQSRRPNTSFCFLDIRSPGLGDTAMYLCATSRDRGGGGQETQYFGPGTRLLVL.

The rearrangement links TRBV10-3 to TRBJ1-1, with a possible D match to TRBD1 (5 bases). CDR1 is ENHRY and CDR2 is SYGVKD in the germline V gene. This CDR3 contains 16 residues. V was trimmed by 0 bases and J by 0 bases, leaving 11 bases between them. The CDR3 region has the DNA TGTGCCATCAGTGAGTCGACGACAGCTATGAACACTGAAGCTTTCTTT. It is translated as CAISESTTAMNTEAFF.

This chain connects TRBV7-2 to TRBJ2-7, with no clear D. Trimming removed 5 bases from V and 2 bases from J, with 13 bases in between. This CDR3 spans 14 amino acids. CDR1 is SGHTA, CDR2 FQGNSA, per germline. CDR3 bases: TGTGCCAGCAGCCAAGCTGGGCCGCCCTACGAGCAGTACTTC. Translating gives CASSQAGPPYEQYF.

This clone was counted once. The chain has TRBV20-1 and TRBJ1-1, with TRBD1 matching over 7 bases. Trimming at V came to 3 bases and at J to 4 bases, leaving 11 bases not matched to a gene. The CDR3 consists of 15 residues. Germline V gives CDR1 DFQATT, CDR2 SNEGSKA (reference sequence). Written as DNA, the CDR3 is TGCAGTGCTAGTAGGGCCTTACAGGGGACCACTGAAGCTTTCTTT. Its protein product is CSASRALQGTTEAFF.

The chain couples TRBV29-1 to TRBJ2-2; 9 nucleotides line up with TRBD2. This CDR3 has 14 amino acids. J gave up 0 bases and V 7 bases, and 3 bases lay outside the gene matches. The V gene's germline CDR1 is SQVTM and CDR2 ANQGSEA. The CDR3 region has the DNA TGCAGCGGAGCGGGGGGCACGAACACCGGGGAGCTGTTTTTT. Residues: CSGAGGTNTGELFF.

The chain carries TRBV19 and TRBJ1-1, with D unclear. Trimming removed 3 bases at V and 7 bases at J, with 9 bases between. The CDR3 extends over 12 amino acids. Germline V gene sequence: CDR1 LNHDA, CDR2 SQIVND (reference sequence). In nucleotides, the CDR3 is TGTGCCAGTAGTATTTCTAGGATTGAAGCTTTCTTT. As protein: CASSISRIEAFF. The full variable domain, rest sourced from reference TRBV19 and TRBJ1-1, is DGGITQSPKYLFRKEGQNVTLSCEQNLNHDAMYWYRQDPGQGLRLIYYSQIVNDFQKGDIAEGYSVSREKKESFPLTVTSAQKNPTAFYLCASSISRIEAFFGQGTRLTVV.

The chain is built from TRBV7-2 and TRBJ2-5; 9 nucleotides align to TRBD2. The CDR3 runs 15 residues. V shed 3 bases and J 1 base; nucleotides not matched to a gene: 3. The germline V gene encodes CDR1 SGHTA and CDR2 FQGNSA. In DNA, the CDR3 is TGTGCCAGCAGCTTGCGGGGGGGCCCCCAAGAGACCCAGTACTTC. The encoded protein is CASSLRGGPQETQYF.

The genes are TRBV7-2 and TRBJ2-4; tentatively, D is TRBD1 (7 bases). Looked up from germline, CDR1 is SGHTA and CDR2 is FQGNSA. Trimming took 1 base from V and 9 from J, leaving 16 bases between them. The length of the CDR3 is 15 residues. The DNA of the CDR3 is TGTGCCAGCAGCTTAGTTGGGGCAGGGGGAGGCATTCAGTACTTC. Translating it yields CASSLVGAGGGIQYF.

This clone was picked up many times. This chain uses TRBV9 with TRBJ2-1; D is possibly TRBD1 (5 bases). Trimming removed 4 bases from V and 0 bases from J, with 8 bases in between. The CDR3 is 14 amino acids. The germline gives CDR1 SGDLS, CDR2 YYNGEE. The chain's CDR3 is CASSRGSSYNEQFF. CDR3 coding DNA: TGTGCCAGCAGCAGGGGCAGCTCCTACAATGAGCAGTTCTTC.

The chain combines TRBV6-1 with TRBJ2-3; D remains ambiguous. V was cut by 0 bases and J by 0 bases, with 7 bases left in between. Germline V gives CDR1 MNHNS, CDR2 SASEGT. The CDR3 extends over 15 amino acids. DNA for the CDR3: TGTGCCAGCAGTGAAGCGGCGGCTAGCACAGATACGCAGTATTTT. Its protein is CASSEAAASTDTQYF.

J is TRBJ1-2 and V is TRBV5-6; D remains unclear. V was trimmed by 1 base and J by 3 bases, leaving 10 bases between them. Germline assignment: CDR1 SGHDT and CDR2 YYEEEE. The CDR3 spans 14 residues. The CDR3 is CASSLSSSYYGYTF. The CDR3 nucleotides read TGTGCCAGCAGCTTGTCCAGTTCGTACTATGGCTACACCTTC.

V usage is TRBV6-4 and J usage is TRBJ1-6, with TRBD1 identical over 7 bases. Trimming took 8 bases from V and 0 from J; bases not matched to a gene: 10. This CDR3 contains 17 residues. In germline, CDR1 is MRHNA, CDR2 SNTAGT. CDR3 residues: CASAETGLSSYNSPLHF. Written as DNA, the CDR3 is TGTGCCAGCGCCGAGACAGGGCTGAGCTCCTATAATTCACCCCTCCACTTT.

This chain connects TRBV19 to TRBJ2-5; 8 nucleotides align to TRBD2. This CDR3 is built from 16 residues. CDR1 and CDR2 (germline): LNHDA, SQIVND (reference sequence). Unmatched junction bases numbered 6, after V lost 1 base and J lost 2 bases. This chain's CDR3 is CASSIGSTGGQETQYF. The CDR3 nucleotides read TGTGCCAGTAGTATAGGCTCTACGGGGGGGCAAGAGACCCAGTACTTC.

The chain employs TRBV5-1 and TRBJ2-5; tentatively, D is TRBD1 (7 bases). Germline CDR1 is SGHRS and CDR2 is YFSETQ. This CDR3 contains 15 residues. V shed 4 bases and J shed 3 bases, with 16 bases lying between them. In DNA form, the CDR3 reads TGCGCCAGCAGCCAGGGGGGCAACAGGGAAGAGACCCAGTACTTC. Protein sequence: CASSQGGNREETQYF.

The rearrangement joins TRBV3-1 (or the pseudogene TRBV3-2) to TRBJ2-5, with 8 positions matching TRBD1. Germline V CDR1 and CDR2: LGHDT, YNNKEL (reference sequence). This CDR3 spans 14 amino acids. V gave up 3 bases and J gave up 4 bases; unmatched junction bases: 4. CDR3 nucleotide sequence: TGTGCCAGCAGCCACCAGGGGGCGGGAGAGACCCAGTACTTC. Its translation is CASSHQGAGETQYF.

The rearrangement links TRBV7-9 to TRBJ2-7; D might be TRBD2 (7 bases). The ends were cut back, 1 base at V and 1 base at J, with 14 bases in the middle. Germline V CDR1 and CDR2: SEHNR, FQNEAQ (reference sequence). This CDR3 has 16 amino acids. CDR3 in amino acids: CASSLGLAGASYEQYF. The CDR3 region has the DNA TGTGCCAGCAGCTTAGGGCTGGCGGGGGCTTCCTACGAGCAGTACTTC.